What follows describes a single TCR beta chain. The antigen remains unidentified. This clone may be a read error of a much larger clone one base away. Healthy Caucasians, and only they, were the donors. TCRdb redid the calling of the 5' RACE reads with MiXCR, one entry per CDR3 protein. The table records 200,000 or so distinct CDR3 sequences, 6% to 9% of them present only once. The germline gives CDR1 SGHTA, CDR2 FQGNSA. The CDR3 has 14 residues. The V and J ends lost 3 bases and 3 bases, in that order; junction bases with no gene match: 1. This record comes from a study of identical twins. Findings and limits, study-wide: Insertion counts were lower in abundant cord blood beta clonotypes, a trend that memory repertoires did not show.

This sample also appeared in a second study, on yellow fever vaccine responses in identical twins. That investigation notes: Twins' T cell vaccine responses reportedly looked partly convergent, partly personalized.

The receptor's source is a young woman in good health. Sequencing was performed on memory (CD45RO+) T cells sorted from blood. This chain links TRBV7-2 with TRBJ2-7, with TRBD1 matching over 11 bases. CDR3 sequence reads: CASSFGTGGYEQYF. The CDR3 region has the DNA TGTGCCAGCAGCTTCGGGACAGGGGGCTACGAGCAGTACTTC.